This T cell receptor (beta chain) comes out of a study of blood T cells in healthy people across ages. Overall study findings and caveats: From one million sequenced T cells, diversity estimates were lower bounds.

The second PCR ran about 7 to 12 cycles with a sample-barcoded 5' primer and J-beta primers. Every molecule of cDNA carried a tag from a template-switch adaptor with 12 random nucleotides. TCRdb re-analysed the 5' RACE reads in MiXCR, keeping a single row per CDR3 protein. The sample records about 560,000 distinct CDR3 sequences, about 26% being singletons. The CDR3 loop spans 14 amino acids. Trimming removed 10 bases at V and 7 bases at J, with 22 bases between. Remarks on this clonotype: Its matching antigen is unknown.

These data were likewise used in another study, on T cells of mothers and their children. From that second work: The extracted RNA was employed in its entirety for cDNA synthesis, at roughly 1.5 ug per 15 ul. Per child, about 2.8 million TCR beta CDR3 reads were obtained, against over 10 million per mother.

This sequence was found in a boy between 2 and 10 years old in good health. Sequenced: blood. V and J are TRBV12-3 or TRBV12-4 and TRBJ1-2; possibly TRBD1 for D (6 bases). The CDR3 here is CATQVGGPRAGYTF. The CDR3 DNA is TGTGCCACCCAGGTCGGGGGGCCAAGGGCTGGCTACACCTTC.